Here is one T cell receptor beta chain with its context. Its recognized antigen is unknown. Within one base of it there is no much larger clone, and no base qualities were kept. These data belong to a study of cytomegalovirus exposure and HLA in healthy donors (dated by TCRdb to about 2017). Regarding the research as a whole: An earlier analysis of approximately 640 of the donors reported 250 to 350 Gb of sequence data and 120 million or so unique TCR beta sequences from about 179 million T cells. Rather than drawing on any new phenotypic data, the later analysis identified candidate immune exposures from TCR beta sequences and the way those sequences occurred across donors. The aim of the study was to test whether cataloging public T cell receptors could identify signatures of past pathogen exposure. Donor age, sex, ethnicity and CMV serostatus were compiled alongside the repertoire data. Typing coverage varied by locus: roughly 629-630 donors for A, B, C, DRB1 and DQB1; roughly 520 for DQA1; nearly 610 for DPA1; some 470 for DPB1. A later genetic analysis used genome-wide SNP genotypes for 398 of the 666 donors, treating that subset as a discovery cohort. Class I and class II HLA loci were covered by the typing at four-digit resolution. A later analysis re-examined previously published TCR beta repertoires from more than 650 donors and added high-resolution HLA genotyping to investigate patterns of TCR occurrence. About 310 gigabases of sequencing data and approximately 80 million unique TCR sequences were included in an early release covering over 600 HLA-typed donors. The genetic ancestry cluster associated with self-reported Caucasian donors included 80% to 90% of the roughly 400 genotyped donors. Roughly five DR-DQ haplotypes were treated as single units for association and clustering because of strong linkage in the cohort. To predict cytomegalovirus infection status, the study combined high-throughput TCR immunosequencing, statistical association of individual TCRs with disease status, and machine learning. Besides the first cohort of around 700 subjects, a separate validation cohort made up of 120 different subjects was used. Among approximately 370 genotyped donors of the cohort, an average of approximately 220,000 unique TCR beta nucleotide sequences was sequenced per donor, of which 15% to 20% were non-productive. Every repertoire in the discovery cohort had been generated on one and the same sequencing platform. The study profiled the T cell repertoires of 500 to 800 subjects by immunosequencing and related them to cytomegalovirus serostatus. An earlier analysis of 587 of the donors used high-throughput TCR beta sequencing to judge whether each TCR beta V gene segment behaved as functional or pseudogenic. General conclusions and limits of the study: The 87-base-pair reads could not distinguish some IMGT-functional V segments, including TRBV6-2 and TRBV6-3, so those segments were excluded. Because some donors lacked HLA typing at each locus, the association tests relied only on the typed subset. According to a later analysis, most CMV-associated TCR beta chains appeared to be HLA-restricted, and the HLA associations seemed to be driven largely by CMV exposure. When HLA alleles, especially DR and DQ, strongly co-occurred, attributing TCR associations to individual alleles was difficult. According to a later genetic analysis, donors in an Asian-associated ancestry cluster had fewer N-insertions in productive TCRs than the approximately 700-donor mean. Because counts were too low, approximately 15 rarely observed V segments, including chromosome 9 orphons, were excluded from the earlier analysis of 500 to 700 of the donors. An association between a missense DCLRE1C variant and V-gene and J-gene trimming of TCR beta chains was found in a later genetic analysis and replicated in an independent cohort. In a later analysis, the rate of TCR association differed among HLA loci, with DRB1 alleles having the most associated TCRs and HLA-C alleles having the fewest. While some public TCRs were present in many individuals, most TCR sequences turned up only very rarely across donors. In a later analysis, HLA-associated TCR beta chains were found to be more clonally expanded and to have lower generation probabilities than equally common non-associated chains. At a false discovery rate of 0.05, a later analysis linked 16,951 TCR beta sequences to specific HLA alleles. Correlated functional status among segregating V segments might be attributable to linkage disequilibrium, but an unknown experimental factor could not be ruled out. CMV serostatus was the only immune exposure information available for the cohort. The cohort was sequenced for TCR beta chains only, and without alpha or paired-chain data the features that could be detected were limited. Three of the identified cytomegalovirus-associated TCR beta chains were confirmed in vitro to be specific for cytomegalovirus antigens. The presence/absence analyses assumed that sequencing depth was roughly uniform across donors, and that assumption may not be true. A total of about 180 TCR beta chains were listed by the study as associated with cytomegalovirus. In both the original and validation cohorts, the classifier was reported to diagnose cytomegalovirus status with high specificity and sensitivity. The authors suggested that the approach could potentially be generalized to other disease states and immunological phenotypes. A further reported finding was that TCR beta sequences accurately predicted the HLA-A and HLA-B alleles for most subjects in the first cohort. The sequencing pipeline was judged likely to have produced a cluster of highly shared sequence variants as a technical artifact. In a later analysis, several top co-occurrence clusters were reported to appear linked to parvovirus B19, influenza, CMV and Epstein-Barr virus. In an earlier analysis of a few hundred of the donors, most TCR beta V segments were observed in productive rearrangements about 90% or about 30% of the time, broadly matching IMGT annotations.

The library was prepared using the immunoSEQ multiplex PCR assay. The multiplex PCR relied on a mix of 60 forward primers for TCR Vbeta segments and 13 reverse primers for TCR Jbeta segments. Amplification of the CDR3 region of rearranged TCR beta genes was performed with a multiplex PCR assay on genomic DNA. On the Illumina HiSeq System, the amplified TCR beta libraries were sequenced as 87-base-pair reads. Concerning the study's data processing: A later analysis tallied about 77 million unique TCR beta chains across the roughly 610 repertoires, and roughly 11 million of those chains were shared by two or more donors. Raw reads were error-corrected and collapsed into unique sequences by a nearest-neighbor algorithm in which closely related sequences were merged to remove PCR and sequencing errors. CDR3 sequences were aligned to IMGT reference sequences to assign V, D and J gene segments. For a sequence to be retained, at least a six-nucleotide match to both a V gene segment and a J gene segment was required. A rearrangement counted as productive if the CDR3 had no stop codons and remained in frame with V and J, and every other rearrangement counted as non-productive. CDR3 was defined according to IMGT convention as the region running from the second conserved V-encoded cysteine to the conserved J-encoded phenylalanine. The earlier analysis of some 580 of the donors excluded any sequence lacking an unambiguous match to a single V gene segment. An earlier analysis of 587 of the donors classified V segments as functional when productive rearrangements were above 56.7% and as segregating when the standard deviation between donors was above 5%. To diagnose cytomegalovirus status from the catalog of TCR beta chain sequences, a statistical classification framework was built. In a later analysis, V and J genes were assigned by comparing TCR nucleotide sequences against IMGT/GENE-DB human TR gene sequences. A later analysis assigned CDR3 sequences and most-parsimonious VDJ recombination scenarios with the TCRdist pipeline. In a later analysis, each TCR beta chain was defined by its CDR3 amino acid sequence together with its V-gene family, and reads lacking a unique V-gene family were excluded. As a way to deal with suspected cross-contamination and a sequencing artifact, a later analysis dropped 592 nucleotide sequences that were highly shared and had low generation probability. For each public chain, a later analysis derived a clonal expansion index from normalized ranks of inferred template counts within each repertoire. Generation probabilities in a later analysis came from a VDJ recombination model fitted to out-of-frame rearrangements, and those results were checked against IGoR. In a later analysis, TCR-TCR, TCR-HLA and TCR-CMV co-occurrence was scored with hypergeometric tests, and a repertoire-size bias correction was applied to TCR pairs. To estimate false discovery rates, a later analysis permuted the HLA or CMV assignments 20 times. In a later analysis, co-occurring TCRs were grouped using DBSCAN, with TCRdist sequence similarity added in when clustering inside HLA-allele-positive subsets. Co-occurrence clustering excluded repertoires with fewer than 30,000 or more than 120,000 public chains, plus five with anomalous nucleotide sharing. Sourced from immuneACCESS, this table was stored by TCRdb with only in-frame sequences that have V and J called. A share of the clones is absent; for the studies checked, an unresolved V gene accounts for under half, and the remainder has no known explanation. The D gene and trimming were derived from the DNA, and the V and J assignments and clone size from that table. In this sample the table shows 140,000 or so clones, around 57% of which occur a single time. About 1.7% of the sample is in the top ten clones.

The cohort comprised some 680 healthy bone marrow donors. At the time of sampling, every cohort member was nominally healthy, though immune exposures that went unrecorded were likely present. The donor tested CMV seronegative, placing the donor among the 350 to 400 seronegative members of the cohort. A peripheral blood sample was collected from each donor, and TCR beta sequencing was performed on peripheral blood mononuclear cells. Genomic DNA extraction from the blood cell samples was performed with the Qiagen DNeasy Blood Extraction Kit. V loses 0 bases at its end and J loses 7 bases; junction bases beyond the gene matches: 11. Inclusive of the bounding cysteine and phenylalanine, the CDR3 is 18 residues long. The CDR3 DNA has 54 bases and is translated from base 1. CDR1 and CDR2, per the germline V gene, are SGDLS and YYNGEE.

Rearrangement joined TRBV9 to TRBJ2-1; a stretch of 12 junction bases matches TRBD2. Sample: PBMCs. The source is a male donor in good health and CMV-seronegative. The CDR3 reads CASSVATPSGGVVNEQFF. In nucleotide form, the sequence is TGTGCCAGCAGCGTAGCTACCCCTAGCGGGGGGGTAGTTAATGAGCAGTTCTTC.